One sample yielded the 26 T cell receptor beta chains listed below, sequenced in a study of blood T cell repertoires in COVID-19. Profiling relied on immunoSEQ multiplex PCR, and the TCRdb table lists in-frame clones only, not all of them. The profile shows under 250,000 clones, 85% of them singletons. The sample consisted of peripheral blood. The receptors here all came from an older woman with active or convalescent COVID-19.

The chain employs TRBV27 and TRBJ2-1; no definite D call. V lost 5 bases and J lost 0, with 11 bases in between. The CDR3 is 15 amino acids. The germline V gene has CDR1 MNHEY and CDR2 SMNVEV (reference sequence). As DNA, the CDR3 is TGTGCCAGCAGTGCATACCGGAGCTCCTACAATGAGCAGTTCTTC. It encodes CASSAYRSSYNEQFF.

The chain couples TRBV14 to TRBJ1-1; a weak D match, TRBD1 (5 bases). Germline V gene lookup returns CDR1 SGHDN and CDR2 FVKESK. The CDR3 sequence is 13 residues long. V was cut by 5 bases and J by 1 base, with 8 bases left in between. The CDR3 loop reads CASSEQGNTEAFF. The CDR3 DNA follows: TGTGCCAGCAGCGAGCAGGGGAACACTGAAGCTTTCTTT.

The chain is built from TRBV9 and TRBJ2-3; 7 nucleotides line up with TRBD1. Looked up from germline, CDR1 is SGDLS and CDR2 is YYNGEE. J gave up 1 base and V 4 bases, and 6 bases lay outside the gene matches. This CDR3 is 15 amino acids long. CDR3 loop: CASSQTGQGTDTQYF. The CDR3 DNA follows: TGTGCCAGCAGCCAGACCGGACAGGGCACAGATACGCAGTATTTT.

This sequence joins TRBV9 and TRBJ2-5; D is undetermined. Germline CDR1 reads SGDLS; CDR2 reads YYNGEE. The V gene lost 1 base and the J gene lost 1 base, with 11 bases spanning the gap. The length of the CDR3 is 15 residues. The CDR3 here is CASSVMGRFQETQYF. The CDR3 DNA reads TGTGCCAGCAGCGTAATGGGCAGGTTCCAAGAGACCCAGTACTTC.

The DNA of the CDR3 is TGTGCCAGCAGCTTAAGGGGGTATGGCTACACCTTC. It yields the protein CASSLRGYGYTF. The V call is TRBV7-6, the J call TRBJ1-2; D is possibly TRBD1 (6 bases). CDR3 size: 12 residues. V lost 2 bases, J lost 5 bases, and 6 bases lay in between. CDR1 and CDR2 (germline): SGHVS, FNYEAQ.

The chain employs TRBV14 and TRBJ2-3; no reliable D call. The germline V and J ends were trimmed by 3 bases and 7 bases, with 8 bases remaining between them. Germline V CDR1 and CDR2: SGHDN, FVKESK. This CDR3 spans 12 amino acids. Written as DNA, the CDR3 is TGTGCCAGCAGCCAGGCCAGGTATACGCAGTATTTT. This codes for CASSQARYTQYF. Using reference TRBV14 and TRBJ2-3 for the parts outside the CDR3, the full variable domain is EAGVTQFPSHSVIEKGQTVTLRCDPISGHDNLYWYRRVMGKEIKFLLHFVKESKQDESGMPNNRFLAERTGGTYSTLKVQPAELEDSGVYFCASSQARYTQYFGPGTRLTVL.

This chain links TRBV10-2 with TRBJ2-5, with D possibly TRBD2 on 5 matching bases. Trimming cost V 1 base and J 5 bases, with 14 bases left between them. CDR1 is WSHSY and CDR2 is SAAADI in the germline V gene. The CDR3 has 15 residues. CDR3 sequence (DNA): TGCGCCAGCAGTGAGTGGACTCCCCTGGGGGAGACCCAGTACTTC. It encodes CASSEWTPLGETQYF.

The J gene is TRBJ1-5, the V gene TRBV4-1; TRBD1 agrees at 12 bases. This CDR3 has 16 amino acids. Trimming cost V 0 bases and J 6 bases; bases outside gene matches: 3. The germline V gene has CDR1 MGHRA and CDR2 YSYEKL. CDR3 protein: CASSQEGTGGIQPQHF. The CDR3 bases are TGCGCCAGCAGCCAAGAAGGGACAGGGGGCATTCAGCCCCAGCATTTT.

This clone was picked up a small number of times. This chain connects TRBV6-6 to TRBJ1-4; TRBD1 might be the D (6 bases). The CDR3 loop spans 16 amino acids. Trimming shortened V by 5 bases and J by 4 bases, and 17 bases separated the two germline ends. The V gene's germline CDR1 is MNHNY and CDR2 SVGAGI (reference sequence). The CDR3: CASSSARGSVNEKLFF. The DNA of the CDR3 is TGTGCCAGCAGTAGCGCCAGGGGCTCGGTTAATGAAAAACTGTTTTTT.

For the CDR3, the DNA is TGTGCCAGCAGCAAGACAAATCAGCCCCAGCATTTT. This codes for CASSKTNQPQHF. The chain combines TRBV21-1 with TRBJ1-5; TRBD1 is the table's D call and was not checked against the DNA. TRBV21-1 is a known pseudogene. The CDR3 runs to 12 residues.

The genes are TRBV20-1 and TRBJ1-2; D is undetermined. Trimming took off 5 bases at V and 1 base at J, with 5 bases between the two ends. Germline CDR1 reads DFQATT; CDR2 reads SNEGSKA (reference sequence). This CDR3 region has 11 residues. The CDR3 nucleotides are TGCAGTGCTTACAATAACTATGGCTACACCTTC. As protein: CSAYNNYGYTF.

The genes are TRBV4-1 and TRBJ1-1; possibly TRBD1 for D (5 bases). V dropped 0 bases and J dropped 1 base, with 9 bases sitting between them. The CDR3 is 15 residues long. CDR1 and CDR2 (germline): MGHRA, YSYEKL. The CDR3 region has the DNA TGCGCCAGCAGCCAAGATCCCGACAGGAACACTGAAGCTTTCTTT. Translated: CASSQDPDRNTEAFF.

The chain carries TRBV30 and TRBJ1-1; 7 bases match TRBD1. Germline loops: CDR1 GTSNPN, CDR2 SVGIG (reference sequence). The CDR3 spans 15 residues. J lost 6 bases, V lost 6 bases, and 16 bases had no gene match. In nucleotides, the CDR3 is TGTGCCTGTGATGTTGGGGGACAGTCTTTTGCTGAAGCTTTCTTT. This sequence encodes CACDVGGQSFAEAFF.

The chain employs TRBV30 and TRBJ1-3; tentatively, D is TRBD1 (6 bases). The CDR3 totals 16 residues. Per germline, CDR1 GTSNPN and CDR2 SVGIG (reference sequence). V lost 4 bases, J lost 0 bases, and 16 bases lay in between. CDR3 bases: TGTGCCTGGACCCGGCCGGGACACTTCTCTGGAAACACCATATATTTT. Protein product: CAWTRPGHFSGNTIYF.

This clone was detected once. The chain joins TRBV3-1 (or the pseudogene TRBV3-2) to TRBJ2-3; 7 nucleotides match TRBD2. The germline V gene encodes CDR1 LGHDT and CDR2 YNNKEL (reference sequence). This CDR3 is 19 amino acids long. With V trimmed by 0 bases and J by 2 bases, 14 bases remained unmatched. The CDR3 protein is CASSQDWWREWDNTDTQYF. CDR3 nucleotide sequence: TGTGCCAGCAGCCAAGATTGGTGGCGGGAGTGGGATAACACAGATACGCAGTATTTT.

This chain links TRBV25-1 with TRBJ2-5; 7 bases fit TRBD1. V was clipped by 0 bases and J by 3 bases; unmatched bases: 10. The CDR3 contains 17 residues. Germline CDR1 and CDR2: MGHDK and SYGVNS. The CDR3 bases are TGTGCCAGCAGTGAATACTGGGTGACAGGGTCGAAAGAGACCCAGTACTTC. Translated, it gives CASSEYWVTGSKETQYF.

V gene TRBV7-9 combines with J gene TRBJ2-1; TRBD2 matches at 13 bases. Germline CDR1 and CDR2: SEHNR and FQNEAQ (reference sequence). The J segment lost 5 bases and the V segment lost 1 base, leaving 5 bases of the junction unmatched. This CDR3 region has 17 residues. The CDR3 DNA follows: TGTGCCAGCAGCTTAGGGACTAGCGGGAGTTGGAACAATGAGCAGTTCTTC. It specifies CASSLGTSGSWNNEQFF.

CDR3: CASSVTGNLNTEAFF. The CDR3 nucleotides read TGTGCCAGCAGCGTTACAGGGAACCTAAACACTGAAGCTTTCTTT. The V gene is TRBV9, the J gene TRBJ1-1, with a possible D match to TRBD1 (6 bases). V was cut by 2 bases and J by 2 bases, with 13 bases left in between. There are 15 residues in the CDR3. CDR1 and CDR2 (germline): SGDLS, YYNGEE.

This sequence joins TRBV4-1 and TRBJ2-1; 8 nucleotides align to TRBD2. Germline values: CDR1 MGHRA, CDR2 YSYEKL. The V segment lost 3 bases and the J segment 2 bases; nucleotides outside the gene matches: 6. The CDR3 covers 16 residues. The DNA for the CDR3 is TGCGCCAGCAGCCAGGGGGCCGGGGGGGCCTACAATGAGCAGTTCTTC. Its protein product is CASSQGAGGAYNEQFF.

This clone was recorded once. The rearrangement uses TRBV18 and TRBJ1-2; tentatively, D is TRBD1 (6 bases). V was shortened by 0 bases and J by 8 bases, with 13 bases between the two germline ends. The length of the CDR3 is 14 residues. In germline, CDR1 is KGHSH, CDR2 LQKENI. The CDR3 region is CASSPPEQGNGYTF. The CDR3 DNA follows: TGTGCCAGCTCACCACCGGAACAGGGAAACGGCTACACCTTC.

This clone appeared a single time. The rearrangement uses TRBV4-2 and TRBJ2-5, with TRBD2 matching 8 bases. V lost 1 base to trimming and J lost 4 bases; unmatched junction nucleotides: 5. CDR1 LGHNA and CDR2 YNFKEQ come from the germline V gene. The CDR3 contains 15 residues. This CDR3 is CASSQAGGPGETQYF. CDR3 bases: TGTGCCAGCAGCCAAGCGGGAGGGCCCGGAGAGACCCAGTACTTC.

The chain employs TRBV3-1 (or the pseudogene TRBV3-2) and TRBJ1-2; a possible D gene is TRBD1 (6 bases). CDR1 LGHDT and CDR2 YNNKEL come from the germline V gene (reference sequence). The V and J ends lost 3 bases and 7 bases respectively, with 9 bases between them. The CDR3 is 12 amino acids. The CDR3 region is CASSHPRGGYTF. CDR3 coding DNA: TGTGCCAGCAGCCACCCCAGGGGTGGCTACACCTTC.

This chain uses TRBV15 with TRBJ2-1; 12 bases are shared with TRBD2. Germline V gene lookup returns CDR1 LNHNV and CDR2 YYDKDF (reference sequence). The CDR3 has 15 amino acids. The V gene end was trimmed by 2 bases and the J gene end by 4 bases; junction bases not matched to a gene: 0. The CDR3, as DNA: TGTGCCACCAGCAGAACTAGCGGGGGGTACAATGAGCAGTTCTTC. Amino acid sequence: CATSRTSGGYNEQFF.

V and J are TRBV3-1 (or the pseudogene TRBV3-2) and TRBJ2-2, with D unresolved. Germline CDR1 LGHDT, CDR2 YNNKEL (reference sequence). Trimming cost V 2 bases and J 6 bases, with 7 bases left between them. The CDR3 consists of 13 residues. CDR3 sequence (DNA): TGTGCCAGCAGCCAATTGGCCGCCGGGGAGCTGTTTTTT. Protein sequence: CASSQLAAGELFF.

This sequence joins TRBV2 and TRBJ1-2, with a possible D match to TRBD1 (5 bases). The CDR3 runs to 13 residues. The ends were cut back, 4 bases at V and 7 bases at J, with 13 bases in the middle. CDR1 is SNHLY, CDR2 FYNNEI, per germline. CDR3 nucleotide sequence: TGTGCCAGCAGTGGCGGGGCGTCTTTTGGCTACACCTTC. It yields the protein CASSGGASFGYTF.

The gene calls are TRBV5-6 and TRBJ2-2; 7 nucleotides agree with TRBD1. Germline assignment: CDR1 SGHDT and CDR2 YYEEEE. The junction had 9 bases not matched to a gene; V was cut back by 3 bases and J by 4 bases. This CDR3 has 16 amino acids. The CDR3 region is CASSWRYRGFTGELFF. CDR3 nucleotides: TGTGCCAGCAGCTGGAGGTACAGGGGATTCACCGGGGAGCTGTTTTTT.